Listed here are 28 T cell receptor beta chains from one sample, sequenced in a study of cytomegalovirus exposure and HLA in healthy donors. The PCR used 60 Vbeta and 13 Jbeta primers. Sequenced by immunoSEQ multiplex PCR; TCRdb stores in-frame clones only, minus some. The sample includes 140,000 to 150,000 clones, 84% of them seen just once. The sequencing input was PBMCs. The source of these receptors is a boy aged 2 to 10 in good health and CMV-seronegative.

This rearrangement joins TRBV7-3 to TRBJ1-2; TRBD1 is a possible D gene (5 bases). Per the germline V gene, CDR1 is SGHTA and CDR2 is FQGTGA. The CDR3 consists of 15 residues. Deletions cut 5 bases from V and 4 bases from J, with 17 bases between. CDR3 coding DNA: TGTGCCAGCAGCGTAAAGAAAGTCGACAGCTATGGCTACACCTTC. Protein sequence: CASSVKKVDSYGYTF.

The V and J genes are TRBV6-5 and TRBJ1-5; maybe TRBD1 (5 bases). CDR1 is MNHEY, CDR2 SVGAGI, per germline. The length of the CDR3 is 13 residues. Trimming pared 5 bases from V and 7 bases from J, leaving 12 bases between. The CDR3 DNA reads as TGTGCCAGCAGTCGTGGGGCGGGACAGCCCCAGCATTTT. Translated, it gives CASSRGAGQPQHF.

This chain joins TRBV27 and TRBJ2-3; 10 nucleotides align to TRBD2. Germline trimming cut 2 bases from V and 4 bases from J; bases unmatched to any gene: 15. The CDR3 extends over 19 amino acids. The germline V gene has CDR1 MNHEY and CDR2 SMNVEV (reference sequence). The CDR3 spells CASSLDVVLSGRASDTQYF. DNA of the CDR3: TGTGCCAGCAGTTTAGATGTAGTTCTGAGCGGGAGGGCCTCAGATACGCAGTATTTT.

This clone was seen only once. The J gene is TRBJ2-5, the V gene TRBV9, with D perhaps matching TRBD1 (6 bases). The CDR3 extends over 13 amino acids. V dropped 4 bases and J dropped 5 bases, with 12 bases sitting between them. Germline V gene data show CDR1 as SGDLS and CDR2 as YYNGEE. Here the CDR3 reads CASSFGTRETQYF. The CDR3 DNA reads as TGTGCCAGCAGCTTTGGGACAAGGGAGACCCAGTACTTC.

The chain has TRBV11-2 and TRBJ2-3, with a possible D match to TRBD2 (6 bases). The ends were cut back, 4 bases at V and 0 bases at J, with 8 bases in the middle. Germline CDR1 SGHAT, CDR2 FQNNGV. This CDR3 region has 14 residues. The CDR3 region has the DNA TGTGCCAGCAGCTCCGGGACTAGCACAGATACGCAGTATTTT. This codes for CASSSGTSTDTQYF.

The chain joins TRBV7-9 to TRBJ2-7; a possible D gene is TRBD1 (5 bases). CDR1 is SEHNR and CDR2 is FQNEAQ in the germline V gene (reference sequence). This CDR3 has 15 residues. V shed 3 bases and J shed 0 bases, with 12 bases lying between them. The CDR3 region has the DNA TGTGCCAGCAGCTTTTCAGGGATCAGCTCCTACGAGCAGTACTTC. Protein: CASSFSGISSYEQYF.

A remark on this clone: A read error may produce the germline difference seen at one junction end. The chain couples TRBV7-9 to TRBJ1-6, with D hard to call. Per germline, CDR1 SEHNR and CDR2 FQNEAQ (reference sequence). CDR3 length: 13 residues. DNA of the CDR3: TGTTCCAGCAGCTTACTTCCAGATACACCCCTCCACTTT. The encoded protein is CSSSLLPDTPLHF.

The J gene is TRBJ1-5, the V gene TRBV19; TRBD1 agrees at 8 bases. This CDR3 spans 15 amino acids. Losses at the gene ends were 6 bases for V and 3 bases for J; bases not matched to a gene: 7. In germline, CDR1 is LNHDA, CDR2 SQIVND (reference sequence). CDR3 DNA: TGTGCCAGTAGAGGAGACAGGGGAATCAATCAGCCCCAGCATTTT. This codes for CASRGDRGINQPQHF. Supplemented by reference TRBV19 and TRBJ1-5, the full variable domain reads DGGITQSPKYLFRKEGQNVTLSCEQNLNHDAMYWYRQDPGQGLRLIYYSQIVNDFQKGDIAEGYSVSREKKESFPLTVTSAQKNPTAFYLCASRGDRGINQPQHFGDGTRLSIL.

As for this clone: Other DNA variants within this sample encode the same CDR3. The J gene is TRBJ1-5, the V gene TRBV9, with 10 bases matching TRBD1. V shed 2 bases, J shed 2 bases, and the junction held 1 base outside the gene matches. Germline V gene sequence: CDR1 SGDLS, CDR2 YYNGEE. CDR3 length: 15 residues. For the CDR3, the DNA is TGTGCCAGCAGCGTCGGGACAGGGGGCAATCAGCCCCAGCATTTT. Its protein product is CASSVGTGGNQPQHF.

Remarks on this clone: Other nucleotide sequences from this sample produce the same CDR3. The CDR3 nucleotides are TGTGCCAGCACCAAACTCCTCGGGACAGCCGCTTTGGGCTACACCTTC. This encodes CASTKLLGTAALGYTF. This sequence joins TRBV2 and TRBJ1-2; 7 bases match TRBD1. Germline CDR1 and CDR2: SNHLY and FYNNEI. The ends lost 7 bases at V and 8 bases at J; junction bases unmatched: 19. This CDR3 spans 16 amino acids.

V gene TRBV6-5 combines with J gene TRBJ2-7, with 7 bases lining up with TRBD1. V lost 5 bases and J lost 7; bases outside the gene matches: 11. The CDR3 consists of 14 residues. CDR1 is MNHEY and CDR2 is SVGAGI in the germline V gene. The chain's CDR3 is CASSPRQGSWEQYF. CDR3 in DNA: TGTGCCAGCAGTCCCAGACAGGGAAGTTGGGAGCAGTACTTC.

This chain links TRBV5-1 with TRBJ2-2, with 8 positions matching TRBD1. Germline trimming cut 4 bases from V and 1 base from J; bases unmatched to any gene: 0. The CDR3 runs to 14 residues. CDR1 SGHRS and CDR2 YFSETQ come from the germline V gene. This CDR3 reads CASSDRGNTGELFF. In DNA, the CDR3 is TGCGCCAGCAGCGACAGGGGGAACACCGGGGAGCTGTTTTTT.

The V call is TRBV7-9, the J call TRBJ2-1; 10 bases align to TRBD2. CDR3 size: 16 residues. V shed 2 bases, J shed 7 bases, and the junction held 8 bases outside the gene matches. Germline loops: CDR1 SEHNR, CDR2 FQNEAQ (reference sequence). Here the CDR3 reads CASSLLTSGPWNEQFF. The CDR3 DNA sequence: TGTGCCAGCAGCTTATTGACTAGCGGGCCTTGGAATGAGCAGTTCTTC.

The rearrangement links TRBV7-2 to TRBJ2-2, with TRBD1 matching over 8 bases. After removal of 5 bases from V and 2 bases from J, the junction contained 7 bases not matched to a gene. This CDR3 contains 16 residues. Per the germline V gene, CDR1 is SGHTA and CDR2 is FQGNSA. The CDR3 protein is CASSPKTGGNTGELFF. DNA of the CDR3: TGTGCCAGCAGCCCAAAAACAGGGGGAAACACCGGGGAGCTGTTTTTT. The variable domain in full, completed from reference TRBV7-2 and TRBJ2-2, reads GAGVSQSPSNKVTEKGKDVELRCDPISGHTALYWYRQSLGQGLEFLIYFQGNSAPDKSGLPSDRFSAERTGGSVSTLTIQRTQQEDSAVYLCASSPKTGGNTGELFFGEGSRLTVL.

This chain joins TRBV18 and TRBJ1-2, with 7 bases lining up with TRBD1. Germline V gene lookup returns CDR1 KGHSH and CDR2 LQKENI. The CDR3 is 15 residues long. V shed 2 bases and J 4 bases; nucleotides not matched to a gene: 7. The CDR3 DNA reads as TGTGCCAGCTCACCAGAGGGGGCAATTGGCTATGGCTACACCTTC. Translation: CASSPEGAIGYGYTF.

The gene calls are TRBV10-3 and TRBJ2-7, with 15 bases matching TRBD2. The CDR3 spans 16 residues. Germline assignment: CDR1 ENHRY and CDR2 SYGVKD. The ends lost 3 bases at V and 2 bases at J; junction bases unmatched: 2. CDR3 residues: CAISDGLAGGTYEQYF. The CDR3 nucleotides read TGTGCCATCAGTGACGGACTAGCGGGAGGGACCTACGAGCAGTACTTC.

The chain is built from TRBV2 and TRBJ2-1, with a tentative D call TRBD1 (6 bases). Germline V gene lookup returns CDR1 SNHLY and CDR2 FYNNEI. CDR3 size: 15 residues. Trimming took 6 bases from V and 5 from J, leaving 17 bases between them. The DNA of the CDR3 is TGTGCCAGCAGAGCAACGGGACACCCTAACAATGAGCAGTTCTTC. Amino acid sequence: CASRATGHPNNEQFF.

The chain links TRBV6-5 to TRBJ1-1; 9 bases are a match to TRBD1. The CDR3 is made up of 12 amino acids. The junction had 6 bases not matched to a gene; V was cut back by 5 bases and J by 11 bases. Germline V gives CDR1 MNHEY, CDR2 SVGAGI. The CDR3 DNA reads as TGTGCCAGCAGTCGACCCGGGACAGGGGCTTTCTTT. Translating it yields CASSRPGTGAFF.

This clone was picked up one time. The chain couples TRBV2 to TRBJ2-7, with TRBD2 identical over 9 bases. After removal of 8 bases from V and 4 bases from J, the junction contained 6 bases not matched to a gene. Germline V gene data show CDR1 as SNHLY and CDR2 as FYNNEI. This CDR3 comprises 13 residues. The CDR3: CASLLTSGYEQYF. DNA of the CDR3: TGTGCCAGCCTTTTAACTAGCGGGTACGAGCAGTACTTC.

This chain uses TRBV5-6 with TRBJ2-1; D is perhaps TRBD2 (5 bases). The CDR3 covers 15 residues. Trimming shortened V by 0 bases and J by 12 bases, and 19 bases separated the two germline ends. Germline CDR1 is SGHDT and CDR2 is YYEEEE. As DNA, the CDR3 is TGTGCCAGCAGCTTGGTAGGCGACTACAGCGTTACGCAGTTCTTC. Translation gives CASSLVGDYSVTQFF.

The CDR3 DNA follows: TGTGCCAGCAGCCAAGAGGCCACCTACGAGCAGTACTTC. This encodes CASSQEATYEQYF. This chain connects TRBV4-2 to TRBJ2-7; D call uncertain. This CDR3 comprises 13 residues. V was clipped by 0 bases and J by 2 bases, with 5 bases between them. CDR1 is LGHNA and CDR2 is YNFKEQ in the germline V gene.

The genes are TRBV27 and TRBJ1-6; possibly TRBD1 for D (6 bases). There are 12 residues in the CDR3. Germline V gives CDR1 MNHEY, CDR2 SMNVEV (reference sequence). Trimming took off 6 bases at V and 10 bases at J, with 10 bases between the two ends. This CDR3 reads CASRTGRSPLHF. The CDR3, as DNA: TGTGCCAGCAGGACAGGCCGATCACCCCTCCACTTT.

The gene calls are TRBV28 and TRBJ2-7; perhaps TRBD1 as D (5 bases). CDR3 size: 13 residues. V gave up 6 bases and J gave up 3 bases, with 12 bases separating them. Germline V gives CDR1 MDHEN, CDR2 SYDVKM. CDR3 bases: TGTGCCAGCAGGGACACCCAGCACTACGAGCAGTACTTC. Translation: CASRDTQHYEQYF.

The chain joins TRBV15 to TRBJ2-5; 13 bases are a match to TRBD2. Trimming removed 5 bases from V and 1 base from J; junction bases left unmatched: 7. The CDR3 spans 17 residues. From germline, CDR1 is LNHNV and CDR2 YYDKDF (reference sequence). In DNA form, the CDR3 reads TGTGCCACCAGCCTATGGACTAGCGGGAGTACCCAAGAGACCCAGTACTTC. Translated: CATSLWTSGSTQETQYF.

This chain uses TRBV6-5 with TRBJ2-5; D perhaps matches TRBD2 (7 bases). The better agreement between TRBJ2-7 and the DNA end casts doubt on the J call. The CDR3 consists of 15 residues. CDR1 is MNHEY and CDR2 is SVGAGI in the germline V gene. The CDR3 sequence is CASSWGGAEAYEQYF. CDR3 sequence (DNA): TGTGCCAGCAGCTGGGGGGGGGCAGAGGCCTACGAGCAGTACTTC.

The chain links TRBV19 to TRBJ1-5; 9 bases agree with TRBD1. The V and J ends lost 6 bases and 4 bases, in that order; junction bases with no gene match: 4. The germline V gene has CDR1 LNHDA and CDR2 SQIVND (reference sequence). This CDR3 is 14 amino acids long. CDR3 sequence: CASRGQGLNQPQHF. CDR3 nucleotides: TGTGCCAGTAGGGGACAGGGATTGAATCAGCCCCAGCATTTT.

The chain links TRBV18 to TRBJ1-2; D is unclear. Deletions cut 3 bases from V and 4 bases from J, with 9 bases between. This CDR3 has 13 amino acids. Germline CDR1 reads KGHSH; CDR2 reads LQKENI. As DNA, the CDR3 is TGTGCCAGCTCACCCAAGGAGACCTATGGCTACACCTTC. Translation: CASSPKETYGYTF.

The chain recombines TRBV7-9 with TRBJ2-5, with a possible D match to TRBD2 (6 bases). This CDR3 is 17 amino acids long. Germline V gene sequence: CDR1 SEHNR, CDR2 FQNEAQ (reference sequence). With 6 bases removed from V and 5 bases from J, the gap between germline ends came to 25 bases. The CDR3 bases are TGTGCCAGCAGTTGGCGTCTCCGGGGGAATGAGAAGGAGACCCAGTACTTC. Amino acids: CASSWRLRGNEKETQYF.